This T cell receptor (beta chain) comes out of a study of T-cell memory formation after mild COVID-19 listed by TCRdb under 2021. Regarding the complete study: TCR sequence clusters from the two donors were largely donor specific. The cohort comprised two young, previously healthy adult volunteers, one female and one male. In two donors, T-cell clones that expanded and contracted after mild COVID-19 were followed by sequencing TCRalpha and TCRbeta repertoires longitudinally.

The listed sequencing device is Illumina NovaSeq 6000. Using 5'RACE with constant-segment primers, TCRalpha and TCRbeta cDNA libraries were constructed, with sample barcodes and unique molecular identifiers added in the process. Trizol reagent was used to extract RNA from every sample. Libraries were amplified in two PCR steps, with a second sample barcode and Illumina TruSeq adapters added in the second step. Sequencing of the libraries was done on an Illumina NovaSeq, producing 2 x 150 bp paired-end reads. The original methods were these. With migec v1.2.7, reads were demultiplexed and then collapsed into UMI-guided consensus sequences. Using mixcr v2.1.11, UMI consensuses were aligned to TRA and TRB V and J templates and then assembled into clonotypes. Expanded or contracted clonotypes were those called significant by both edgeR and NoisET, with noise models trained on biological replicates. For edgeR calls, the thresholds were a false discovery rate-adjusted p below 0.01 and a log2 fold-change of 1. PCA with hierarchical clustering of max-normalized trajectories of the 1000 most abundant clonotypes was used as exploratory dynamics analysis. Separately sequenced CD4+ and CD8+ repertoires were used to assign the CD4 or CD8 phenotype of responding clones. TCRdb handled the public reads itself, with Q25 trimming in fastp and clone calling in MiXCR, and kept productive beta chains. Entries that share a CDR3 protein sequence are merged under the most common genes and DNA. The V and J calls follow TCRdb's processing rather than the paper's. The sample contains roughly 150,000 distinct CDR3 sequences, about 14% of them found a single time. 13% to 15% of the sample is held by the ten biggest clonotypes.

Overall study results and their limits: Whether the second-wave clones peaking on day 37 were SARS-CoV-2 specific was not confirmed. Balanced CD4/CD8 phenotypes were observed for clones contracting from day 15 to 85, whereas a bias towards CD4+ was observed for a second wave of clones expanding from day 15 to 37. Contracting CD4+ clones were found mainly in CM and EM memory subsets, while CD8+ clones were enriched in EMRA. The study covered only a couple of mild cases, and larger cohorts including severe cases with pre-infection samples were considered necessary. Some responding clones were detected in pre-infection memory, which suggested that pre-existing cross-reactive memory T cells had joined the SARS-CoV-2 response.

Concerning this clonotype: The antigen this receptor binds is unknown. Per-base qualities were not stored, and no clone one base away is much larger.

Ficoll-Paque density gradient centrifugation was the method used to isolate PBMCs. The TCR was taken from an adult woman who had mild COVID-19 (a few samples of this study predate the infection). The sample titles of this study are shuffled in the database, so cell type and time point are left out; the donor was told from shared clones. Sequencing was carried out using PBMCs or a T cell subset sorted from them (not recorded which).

The CDR3 here reads CASRRQSITGELFF. At the DNA level, the sequence is TGTGCCAGCAGACGACAGAGCATCACCGGGGAGCTGTTTTTT. Recombination connected TRBV2 to TRBJ2-2; the D segment could be TRBD1, given 5 matching bases. The CDR3 goes from the cysteine to the phenylalanine over 14 residues. Just CDR3 DNA is preserved here, 42 bases in frame from base 1. CDR1 and CDR2 were assigned from the germline V gene as SNHLY and FYNNEI. V and J are truncated by 6 bases and 4 bases respectively, leaving an intervening sequence of 12 bases.